The present TCR beta chain was sequenced within a study of regulatory T cells in long-lasting Graves disease. Time point: persistent/refractory GD, antithyroid drugs over 5 years with positive TRAb. From PBMCs, RNA was extracted and then used to make the TCR library. Collection of peripheral blood (about 10 milliliters) was done using EDTA tubes. The CDR3 sequence is 14 residues long. Trimming cost V 5 bases and J 5 bases; bases outside gene matches: 5. HTBI primers from iRepertoire and Arm-PCR of CDR3 regions yielded the TCR beta libraries. TCRdb re-analysed the multiplex PCR reads in MiXCR, keeping a single row per CDR3 protein. Altogether more than 300,000 distinct CDR3 sequences are present, approximately 25% being singletons, with the ten largest covering around a quarter. About this clonotype: Its target is not known.

Study outcomes and limitations: New patients shared around 920 public clonotypes, fewer than the 2,500 to 3,500 shared by persistent patients. Thyroid tissue went unstudied; only peripheral blood was examined. Gene preferences differed: TRBV28, TRBJ1-2, TRBJ2-5 in persistent cases.

This receptor was obtained from a woman in her 40s with Graves disease. The starting material was peripheral blood mononuclear cells (PBMCs), obtained when the disease was refractory, from a patient treated with antithyroid drugs. The rearrangement joins TRBV12-3 or TRBV12-4 to TRBJ2-7, with TRBD2 identical over 11 bases. This CDR3 reads CASSPSGRTHEQYF. The DNA for the CDR3 is TGTGCCAGCAGTCCTAGCGGGAGGACCCACGAGCAGTACTTC.